These 30 T cell receptor beta chains came from one sample sequenced in a study of cytomegalovirus exposure and HLA in healthy donors. It was with 60 Vbeta and 13 Jbeta primers that the PCR ran. Libraries were prepared by immunoSEQ multiplex PCR; TCRdb keeps only in-frame clonotypes and omits some of them. This table has about 180,000 clones, 76% appearing once. Source material: PBMCs. These receptors were taken from a woman aged 30 to 39 in good health and CMV-seropositive.

The CDR3 sequence is CASSYSVNEQFF. CDR3 nucleotides: TGTGCCAGCAGTTATTCGGTAAATGAGCAGTTCTTC. The chain recombines TRBV28 with TRBJ2-1; no clear D. V lost 4 bases and J 7 bases, leaving 8 bases between the germline ends. CDR1 and CDR2 (germline): MDHEN, SYDVKM. The CDR3 loop spans 12 amino acids. Full variable domain (rest looked up from reference TRBV28 and TRBJ2-1): DVKVTQSSRYLVKRTGEKVFLECVQDMDHENMFWYRQDPGLGLRLIYFSYDVKMKEKGDIPEGYSVSREKKERFSLILESASTNQTSMYLCASSYSVNEQFFGPGTRLTVL.

V usage is TRBV9 and J usage is TRBJ2-1, with 13 bases matching TRBD2. Germline lookup yields CDR1 SGDLS and CDR2 YYNGEE. Germline trimming cut 4 bases from V and 10 bases from J; bases unmatched to any gene: 8. This CDR3 is built from 15 residues. The CDR3 sequence is CASSPRLAGGEEQFF. CDR3 DNA sequence: TGTGCCAGCAGCCCTAGACTAGCGGGGGGAGAAGAGCAGTTCTTC.

The chain is built from TRBV11-2 and TRBJ2-5; 7 bases agree with TRBD2. The CDR3 extends over 13 amino acids. J was trimmed by 4 bases and V by 4 bases; bases with no gene match: 3. Germline CDR1 and CDR2: SGHAT and FQNNGV. CDR3: CASSWGEGETQYF. The CDR3 DNA follows: TGTGCCAGCAGCTGGGGGGAGGGAGAGACCCAGTACTTC.

The chain is built from TRBV2 and TRBJ2-7, with 9 positions matching TRBD2. CDR3 length: 14 amino acids. Losses at the gene ends were 8 bases for V and 5 bases for J; bases not matched to a gene: 10. Germline V gene sequence: CDR1 SNHLY, CDR2 FYNNEI. The CDR3: CASARASGEDEQYF. The CDR3 nucleotides read TGTGCCAGCGCCAGGGCTAGCGGGGAGGACGAGCAGTACTTC.

This clone has more than one count but fewer than ten. This chain uses TRBV18 with TRBJ2-1; TRBD1 is a possible D gene (5 bases). The germline gives CDR1 KGHSH, CDR2 LQKENI. This CDR3 is built from 12 residues. Deletions cut 6 bases from V and 5 bases from J, with 8 bases between. The DNA for the CDR3 is TGTGCCAGCTCGTCCAGGGACAATGAGCAGTTCTTC. It translates to CASSSRDNEQFF.

V usage is TRBV27 and J usage is TRBJ2-5, with D perhaps matching TRBD2 (5 bases). The CDR3 spans 11 residues. Deletions cut 11 bases from V and 5 bases from J, with 12 bases between. The V gene's germline CDR1 is MNHEY and CDR2 SMNVEV (reference sequence). The CDR3 DNA follows: TGTGCCGCGGGCGGCGCGGAGACCCAGTACTTC. It translates to CAAGGAETQYF.

V and J are TRBV28 and TRBJ1-2; 9 nucleotides line up with TRBD1. This CDR3 comprises 14 residues. With 4 bases clipped from V and 5 bases from J, the junction kept 5 bases outside the gene matches. Germline assignment: CDR1 MDHEN and CDR2 SYDVKM. The CDR3 loop reads CASSSPGTGYGYTF. The CDR3 DNA reads as TGTGCCAGCAGTTCTCCCGGGACAGGGTATGGCTACACCTTC.

The chain employs TRBV13 and TRBJ2-1; 8 bases align to TRBD1. The CDR3 contains 15 residues. CDR1 and CDR2 (germline): PRHDT, FYEKMQ (reference sequence). V shed 5 bases and J 0 bases; nucleotides not matched to a gene: 3. The CDR3 DNA reads as TGTGCCAGCAGCCGACAGGGGAGCTCCTACAATGAGCAGTTCTTC. Translated: CASSRQGSSYNEQFF.

The rearrangement links TRBV21-1 to TRBJ2-4; the table's D call, TRBD1, was not checked against the DNA. TRBV21-1 is reported as a pseudogene. This CDR3 region has 14 residues. The CDR3 loop reads CASSKATGRARKYF. DNA for the CDR3: TGTGCCAGCAGCAAAGCGACAGGAAGGGCGCGGAAGTACTTC.

The rearrangement uses TRBV5-1 and TRBJ2-1, with 9 positions matching TRBD1. The CDR3 has 16 residues. Trimming took 3 bases from V and 9 from J; bases not matched to a gene: 13. The V gene's germline CDR1 is SGHRS and CDR2 YFSETQ. CDR3: CASSSLGQGGGGEQFF. The CDR3 bases are TGCGCCAGCAGCTCTCTGGGACAGGGCGGTGGAGGTGAGCAGTTCTTC.

The V gene is TRBV10-3, the J gene TRBJ2-2, with D hard to call. The CDR3 loop spans 13 amino acids. The germline V gene has CDR1 ENHRY and CDR2 SYGVKD. The germline V and J ends were trimmed by 4 bases and 1 base, with 4 bases remaining between them. The CDR3 DNA sequence: TGTGCCATCAGTGTCAGGAACACCGGGGAGCTGTTTTTT. It specifies CAISVRNTGELFF.

V and J are TRBV7-8 and TRBJ2-7; no clear D. V gave up 4 bases and J gave up 3 bases, with 16 bases separating them. The CDR3 runs 15 residues. CDR1 and CDR2 (germline): SGHVS, FQNEAQ. CDR3 coding DNA: TGTGCCAGCAGCTCCTACCGAATGGTTGGCTACGAGCAGTACTTC. It translates to CASSSYRMVGYEQYF.

This clone is labeled as medium-sized. The J gene is TRBJ1-5, the V gene TRBV19; D remains unclear. Germline V lookup: CDR1 LNHDA, CDR2 SQIVND (reference sequence). V lost 3 bases to trimming and J lost 1 base, with 10 bases between them. This CDR3 has 15 amino acids. The CDR3 sequence is CASSIGRGSNQPQHF. The CDR3 coding sequence is TGTGCCAGTAGTATTGGGCGCGGGAGCAATCAGCCCCAGCATTTT.

The V and J genes are TRBV5-5 and TRBJ2-1, with D unclear. Germline V CDR1 and CDR2: SGHKS, YYEKEE (reference sequence). The V end lost 0 bases, the J end lost 2 bases, and 9 bases lay between the germline ends. This CDR3 has 15 residues. CDR3 amino acids: CASSLELITYNEQFF. CDR3 in DNA: TGTGCCAGCAGCTTGGAACTGATCACCTACAATGAGCAGTTCTTC.

The chain combines TRBV10-2 with TRBJ2-7, with TRBD2 as a possible D gene (7 bases). The CDR3 covers 16 residues. CDR1 is WSHSY, CDR2 SAAADI, per germline. Trimming left V 0 bases short and J 6 bases short, with 18 bases between. CDR3 nucleotide sequence: TGCGCCAGCAGTGAGTCATTCCGCGGGGGCAAAGGCGAGCAGTACTTC. This sequence encodes CASSESFRGGKGEQYF.

The chain joins TRBV6-1 to TRBJ1-2; perhaps TRBD1 as D (5 bases). The CDR3 spans 13 residues. V was pared by 4 bases and J by 7 bases, with 13 bases between. Germline V lookup: CDR1 MNHNS, CDR2 SASEGT. The CDR3 DNA sequence: TGTGCCAGCAGTGCCATGGGGGGGTCTGGCTACACCTTC. Translation gives CASSAMGGSGYTF.

The chain employs TRBV9 and TRBJ1-2, with D perhaps TRBD1 (6 bases). Trimming stripped 4 bases from V and 4 bases from J, with 20 bases between. Germline-derived CDR1 and CDR2 are SGDLS and YYNGEE. The CDR3 covers 16 residues. In DNA, the CDR3 is TGTGCCAGCAGCAAAGGGGGGGCCCAGCTGGTCTATGGCTACACCTTC. It is translated as CASSKGGAQLVYGYTF.

The chain couples TRBV19 to TRBJ2-6, with 7 nucleotides matching TRBD1. CDR3 length equals 15 residues. CDR1 and CDR2 from the germline V gene are LNHDA and SQIVND (reference sequence). V was pared by 8 bases and J by 2 bases, with 6 bases of the junction left unmatched. CDR3 in DNA: TGTGCCAGTGGCACGCAGGGGGCTGGGGCCAACGTCCTGACTTTC. Its translation is CASGTQGAGANVLTF.

J is TRBJ2-5 and V is TRBV11-2; D is perhaps TRBD1 (6 bases). Germline-derived CDR1 and CDR2 are SGHAT and FQNNGV. V lost 5 bases and J lost 2, with 12 bases in between. The CDR3 spans 14 residues. The CDR3, as DNA: TGTGCCAGCAGCAGAACAGGGCCACAAGAGACCCAGTACTTC. Protein product: CASSRTGPQETQYF.

This clone has a single count. The chain couples TRBV15 to TRBJ2-1, with TRBD1 matching 9 bases. CDR1 is LNHNV, CDR2 YYDKDF, per germline (reference sequence). V shed 3 bases, J shed 6 bases, and the junction held 12 bases outside the gene matches. This CDR3 region has 17 residues. CDR3 coding DNA: TGTGCCACCAGCAGGGAACCAACAGGGGGCGAAGGCAATGAGCAGTTCTTC. As protein: CATSREPTGGEGNEQFF.

This chain connects TRBV18 to TRBJ2-7; D remains ambiguous. The CDR3 loop spans 12 amino acids. Between the trimmed V and J ends, which lost 4 bases and 3 bases, there was a span of 7 bases. Germline V gene sequence: CDR1 KGHSH, CDR2 LQKENI. CDR3 region: CASSLTDYEQYF. The DNA for the CDR3 is TGTGCCAGCTCACTTACAGACTACGAGCAGTACTTC.

This sequence joins TRBV6-5 and TRBJ2-3; TRBD1 matches at 7 bases. The CDR3 consists of 13 residues. The J segment lost 9 bases and the V segment lost 6 bases, leaving 9 bases of the junction unmatched. Germline V gene data show CDR1 as MNHEY and CDR2 as SVGAGI. The CDR3 protein is CASRGGRGLTQYF. The CDR3 DNA is TGTGCCAGCAGAGGGGGCAGGGGCTTAACGCAGTATTTT.

The rearrangement links TRBV6-5 to TRBJ2-5; D might be TRBD1 (5 bases). Germline CDR1 MNHEY, CDR2 SVGAGI. Between the trimmed V and J ends, which lost 5 bases and 5 bases, there was a span of 18 bases. This CDR3 has 15 residues. This CDR3 reads CASSTPGRGGETQYF. The CDR3 DNA follows: TGTGCCAGCAGTACCCCCGGAAGGGGCGGTGAGACCCAGTACTTC.

The chain combines TRBV5-1 with TRBJ2-1; D may be TRBD2 (6 bases). Trimming stripped 5 bases from V and 6 bases from J, with 18 bases between. The CDR3 consists of 15 residues. CDR1 is SGHRS and CDR2 is YFSETQ in the germline V gene. CDR3 bases: TGCGCCAGCAGACCCGACCCCCCAGCGGGCAATGAGCAGTTCTTC. Protein sequence: CASRPDPPAGNEQFF.

The rearrangement joins TRBV7-2 to TRBJ2-1; TRBD2 is a possible D gene (6 bases). Germline CDR1 is SGHTA and CDR2 is FQGNSA. This CDR3 has 14 residues. V was cut by 5 bases and J by 1 base, with 9 bases left in between. DNA for the CDR3: TGTGCCAGCAGCCAGAGCGGGTCCTACAATGAGCAGTTCTTC. Protein sequence: CASSQSGSYNEQFF.

The gene calls are TRBV4-3 and TRBJ2-6; no reliable D call. The CDR3 is made up of 18 amino acids. The germline V gene has CDR1 LGHNA and CDR2 YSLEER. V lost 2 bases, J lost 0 bases, and 14 bases lay in between. CDR3 nucleotides: TGCGCCAGCAGCCAAATGACTGAGGATAGCTCTGGGGCCAACGTCCTGACTTTC. It encodes CASSQMTEDSSGANVLTF.

This clone was detected only a few times. This chain links TRBV13 with TRBJ2-7; TRBD1 aligns across 8 bases. This CDR3 has 14 residues. Germline assignment: CDR1 PRHDT and CDR2 FYEKMQ (reference sequence). J gave up 1 base and V 6 bases, and 5 bases lay outside the gene matches. As DNA, the CDR3 is TGTGCCAGCAGTCCAGACAGGGGTTCCTACGAGCAGTACTTC. Amino acid sequence: CASSPDRGSYEQYF.

The table lists this clone with a few counts. The same CDR3 is also encoded by other DNA sequences in this sample. This chain connects TRBV9 to TRBJ2-7; 11 nucleotides line up with TRBD1. The germline V gene has CDR1 SGDLS and CDR2 YYNGEE. The CDR3 totals 15 residues. J lost 3 bases, V lost 0 bases, and 2 bases had no gene match. CDR3 in DNA: TGTGCCAGCAGCGTAGAAGGGACAGGGGGCTACGAGCAGTACTTC. It yields the protein CASSVEGTGGYEQYF.

The genes are TRBV29-1 and TRBJ1-4; 11 bases fit TRBD1. CDR1 and CDR2 (germline): SQVTM, ANQGSEA. This CDR3 is 12 amino acids long. V shed 6 bases and J 13 bases; nucleotides not matched to a gene: 7. The CDR3 coding sequence is TGCAGCGTCGTAGGGACAGGGGGTGGACTGTTTTTT. Residues: CSVVGTGGGLFF. Using reference TRBV29-1 and TRBJ1-4 for the parts outside the CDR3, the full variable domain is SAVISQKPSRDICQRGTSLTIQCQVDSQVTMMFWYRQQPGQSLTLIATANQGSEATYESGFVIDKFPISRPNLTFSTLTVSNMSPEDSSIYLCSVVGTGGGLFFGSGTQLSVL.

The V and J genes are TRBV4-1 and TRBJ1-4; D call uncertain. CDR3 length: 12 amino acids. Looked up from germline, CDR1 is MGHRA and CDR2 is YSYEKL. V lost 4 bases and J 5 bases, leaving 5 bases between the germline ends. Here the CDR3 DNA reads TGCGCCAGCAGCCCTTCCAATGAAAAACTGTTTTTT. Its translation: CASSPSNEKLFF.